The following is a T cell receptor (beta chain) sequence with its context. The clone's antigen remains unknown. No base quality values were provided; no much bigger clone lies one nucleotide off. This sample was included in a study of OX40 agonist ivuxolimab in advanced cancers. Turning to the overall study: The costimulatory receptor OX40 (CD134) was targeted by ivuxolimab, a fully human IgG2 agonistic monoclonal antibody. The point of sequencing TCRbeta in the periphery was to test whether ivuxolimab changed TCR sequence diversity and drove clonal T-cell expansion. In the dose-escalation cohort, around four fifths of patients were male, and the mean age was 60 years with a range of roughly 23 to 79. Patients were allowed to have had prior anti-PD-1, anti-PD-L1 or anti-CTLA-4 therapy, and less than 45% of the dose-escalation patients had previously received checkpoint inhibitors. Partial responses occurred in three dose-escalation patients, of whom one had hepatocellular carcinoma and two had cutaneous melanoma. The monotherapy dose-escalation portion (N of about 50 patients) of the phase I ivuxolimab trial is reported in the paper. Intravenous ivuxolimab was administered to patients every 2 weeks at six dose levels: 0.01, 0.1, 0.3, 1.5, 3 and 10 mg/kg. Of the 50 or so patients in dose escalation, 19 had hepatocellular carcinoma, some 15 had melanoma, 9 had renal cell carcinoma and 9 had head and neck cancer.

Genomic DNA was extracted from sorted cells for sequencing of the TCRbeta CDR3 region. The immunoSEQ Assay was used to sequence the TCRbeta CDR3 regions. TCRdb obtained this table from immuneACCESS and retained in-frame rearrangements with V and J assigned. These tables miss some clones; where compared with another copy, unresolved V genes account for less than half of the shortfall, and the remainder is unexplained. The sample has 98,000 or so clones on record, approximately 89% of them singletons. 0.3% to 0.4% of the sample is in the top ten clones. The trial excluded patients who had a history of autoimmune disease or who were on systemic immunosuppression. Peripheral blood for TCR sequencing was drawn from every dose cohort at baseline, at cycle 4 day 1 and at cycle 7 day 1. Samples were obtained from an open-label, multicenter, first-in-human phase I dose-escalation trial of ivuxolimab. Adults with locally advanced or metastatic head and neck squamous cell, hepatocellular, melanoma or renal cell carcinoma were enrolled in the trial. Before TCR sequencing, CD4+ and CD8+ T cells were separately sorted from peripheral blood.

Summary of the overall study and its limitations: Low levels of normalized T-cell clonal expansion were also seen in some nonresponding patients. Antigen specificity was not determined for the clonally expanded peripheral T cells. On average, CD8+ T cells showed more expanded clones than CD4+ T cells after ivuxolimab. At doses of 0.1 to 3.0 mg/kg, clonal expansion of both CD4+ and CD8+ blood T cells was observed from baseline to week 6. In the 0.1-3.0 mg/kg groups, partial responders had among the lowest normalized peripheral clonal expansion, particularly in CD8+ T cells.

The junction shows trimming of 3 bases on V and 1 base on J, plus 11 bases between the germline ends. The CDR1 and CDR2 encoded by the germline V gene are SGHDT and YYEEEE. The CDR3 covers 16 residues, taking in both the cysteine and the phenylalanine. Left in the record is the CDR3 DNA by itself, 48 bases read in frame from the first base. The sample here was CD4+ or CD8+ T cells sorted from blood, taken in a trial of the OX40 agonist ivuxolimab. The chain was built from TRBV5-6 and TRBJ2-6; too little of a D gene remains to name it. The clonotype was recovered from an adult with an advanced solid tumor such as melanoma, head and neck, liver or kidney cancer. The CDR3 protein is CASSWGMVSGANVLTF. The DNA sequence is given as TGTGCCAGCAGCTGGGGAATGGTTTCTGGGGCCAACGTCCTGACTTTC. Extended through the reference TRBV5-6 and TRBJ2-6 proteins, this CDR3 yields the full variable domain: DAGVTQSPTHLIKTRGQQVTLRCSPKSGHDTVSWYQQALGQGPQFIFQYYEEEERQRGNFPDRFSGHQFPNYSSELNVNALLLGDSALYLCASSWGMVSGANVLTFGAGSRLTVL.